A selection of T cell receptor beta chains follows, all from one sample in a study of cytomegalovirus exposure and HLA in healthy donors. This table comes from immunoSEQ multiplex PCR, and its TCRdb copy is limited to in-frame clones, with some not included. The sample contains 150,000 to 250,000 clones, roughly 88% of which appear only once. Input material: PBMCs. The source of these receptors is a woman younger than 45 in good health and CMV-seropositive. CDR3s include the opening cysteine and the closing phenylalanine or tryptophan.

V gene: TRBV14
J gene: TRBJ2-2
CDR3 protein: CASSQDSGTGGVTGELFF

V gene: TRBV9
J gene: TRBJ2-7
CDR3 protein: CASSVGNSRPEQYF

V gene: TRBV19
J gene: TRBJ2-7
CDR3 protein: CASSITAGVTYEQYF

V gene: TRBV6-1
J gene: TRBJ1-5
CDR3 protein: CASSEVGGSVYQPQHF

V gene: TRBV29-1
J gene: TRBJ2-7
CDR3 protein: CSVMGRGGSYEQYF

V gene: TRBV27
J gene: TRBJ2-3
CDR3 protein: CASSRSRDSSTDTQYF

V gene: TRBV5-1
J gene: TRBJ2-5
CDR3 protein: CASSLVPTQQETQYF

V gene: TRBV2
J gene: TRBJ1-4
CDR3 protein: CASNQDHRGNEKLFF

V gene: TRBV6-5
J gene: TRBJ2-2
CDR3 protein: CASSSPLAGVTGELFF

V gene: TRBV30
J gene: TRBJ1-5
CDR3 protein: CAWRPGGSGNQPQHF

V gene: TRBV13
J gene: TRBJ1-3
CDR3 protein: CASSLVLSSGNTIYF

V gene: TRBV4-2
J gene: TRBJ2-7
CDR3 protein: CASSQEGTSGPYEQYF

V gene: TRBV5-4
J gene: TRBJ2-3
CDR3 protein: CASSRKAATSTDTQYF

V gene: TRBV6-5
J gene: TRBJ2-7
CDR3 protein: CASKGPWGSSYEQYF

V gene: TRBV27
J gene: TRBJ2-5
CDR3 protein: CASSFRSSSVAQETQYF

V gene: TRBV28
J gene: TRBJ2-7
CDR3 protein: CASSLSGRRSYEQYF

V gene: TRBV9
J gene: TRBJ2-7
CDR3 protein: CASSPPGRGNEQYF

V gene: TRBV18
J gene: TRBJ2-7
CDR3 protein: CASSPVRERSYEQYF

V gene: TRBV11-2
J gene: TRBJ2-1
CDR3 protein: CASSDRMSSYNEQFF

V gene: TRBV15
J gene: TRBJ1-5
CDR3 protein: CATSRQGDQPQHF

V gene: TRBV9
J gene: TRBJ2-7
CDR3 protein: CASSVGLAGEQYF

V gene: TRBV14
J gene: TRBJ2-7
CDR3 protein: CASSQGFWASGTKQYF

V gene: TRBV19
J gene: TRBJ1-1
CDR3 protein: CASRGQGLGEAFF

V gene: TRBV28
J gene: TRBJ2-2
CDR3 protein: CASSTPGQGPGELFF

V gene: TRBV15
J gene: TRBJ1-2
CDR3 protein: CATSRGDRIGGYTF

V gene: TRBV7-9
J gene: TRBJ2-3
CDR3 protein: CASSLGRSSTDTQYF

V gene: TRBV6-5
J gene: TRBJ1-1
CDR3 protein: CASSPQFKESEAFF

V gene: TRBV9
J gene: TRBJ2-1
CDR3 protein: CASSVTSAGINEQFF

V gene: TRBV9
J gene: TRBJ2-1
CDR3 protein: CASSSGPSVNEQFF

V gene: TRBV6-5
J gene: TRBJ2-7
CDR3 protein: CASQTGDYEQYF

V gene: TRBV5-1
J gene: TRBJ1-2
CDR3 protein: CASSYTPTGNYGYTF

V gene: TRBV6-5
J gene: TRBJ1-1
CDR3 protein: CASSWGPEAFF

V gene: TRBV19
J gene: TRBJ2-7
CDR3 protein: CASSIDRSYYEQYF

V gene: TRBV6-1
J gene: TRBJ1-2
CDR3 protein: CASSDYRGYGYTF

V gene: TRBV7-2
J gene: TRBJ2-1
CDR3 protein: CASSLMWEASEQFF

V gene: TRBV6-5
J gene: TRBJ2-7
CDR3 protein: CASRVAGGTWEQYF

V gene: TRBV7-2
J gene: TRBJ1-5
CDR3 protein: CASSLAGGSEPQHF

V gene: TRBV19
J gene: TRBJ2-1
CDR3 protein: CASSRDREYVNEQFF

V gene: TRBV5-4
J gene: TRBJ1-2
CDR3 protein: CASSSGGNYGYTF

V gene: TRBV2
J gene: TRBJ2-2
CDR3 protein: CASRSTENTGELFF

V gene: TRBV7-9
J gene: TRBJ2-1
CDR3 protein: CASSYINEQFF

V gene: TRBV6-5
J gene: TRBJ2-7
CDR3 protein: CASHSGFEQYF

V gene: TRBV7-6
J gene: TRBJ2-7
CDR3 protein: CASSTRGPYYEQYF

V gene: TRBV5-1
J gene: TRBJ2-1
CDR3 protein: CASSLGAARGEQFF

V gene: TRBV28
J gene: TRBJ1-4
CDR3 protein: CASSQGARTGNEKLFF

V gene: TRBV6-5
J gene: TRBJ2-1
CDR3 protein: CASSYPNPGGNNEQFF

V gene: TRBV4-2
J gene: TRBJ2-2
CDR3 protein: CASSQEAGRGGELFF

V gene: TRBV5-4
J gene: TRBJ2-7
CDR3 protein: CASSSPPGRELGEQYF

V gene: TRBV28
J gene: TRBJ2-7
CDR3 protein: CATTGSSYEQYF

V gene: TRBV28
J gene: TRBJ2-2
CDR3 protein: CASSYQGGRGTGELFF

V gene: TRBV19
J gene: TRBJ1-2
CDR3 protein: CASSSTGNYGYTF

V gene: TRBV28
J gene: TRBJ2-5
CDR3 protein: CASGSGQQETQYF

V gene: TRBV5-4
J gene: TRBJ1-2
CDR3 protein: CASSLAQGGFLGGYTF

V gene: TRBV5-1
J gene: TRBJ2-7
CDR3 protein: CASGQDTFSYEQYF